The clone carrying this T cell receptor beta chain has more than one count but fewer than ten. The antigen is not known. V gave up 1 base and J gave up 0 bases; unmatched junction bases: 4. CDR3 length equals 15 residues. In germline, CDR1 is DFQATT, CDR2 SNEGSKA (reference sequence). This sample stems from a study of T cells after yellow fever vaccination. The overall study: Fractions of limited cellularity were prepared by means of SMART-Seq v4 Ultra Low Input. Findings of the study overall: Post-booster repertoires again held most primary-vaccination clones (roughly 96% CD4, around 90% CD8).

TCRdb re-analysed the 5' RACE reads in MiXCR, keeping a single row per CDR3 protein. This table has about 580,000 distinct CDR3 sequences, 17% appearing once. Specimen: PBMCs, collected less than 6 days after the first yellow fever vaccination. The V and J genes are TRBV20-1 and TRBJ1-2; TRBD1 matches at 8 bases. The sequence was obtained from a man between 18 and 35 years old who received the YFV17D yellow fever vaccine. The DNA for the CDR3 is TGCAGTGCTAGAGTCAAGACAGGGGCTAACTATGGCTACACCTTC. Its protein product is CSARVKTGANYGYTF.